Each of the 10 T cell receptor beta chains below was sequenced from the same sample in a study of T-cell memory formation after mild COVID-19. MiXCR, applied by TCRdb to the 5' RACE reads, yields one record per CDR3 protein. The data contain hundreds of thousands of distinct CDR3 sequences, approximately 18% of them singletons. Sequenced: PBMCs or a T cell subset sorted from them (not recorded which). Receptor source: a man between 18 and 35 years old who had mild COVID-19 (a few samples of this study predate the infection). Cell type and time point are not known.

The sample holds a few counts of this clonotype. This rearrangement joins TRBV12-3 or TRBV12-4 to TRBJ2-3, with TRBD2 identical over 10 bases. J lost 2 bases, V lost 2 bases, and 4 bases had no gene match. The length of the CDR3 is 16 residues. Written as DNA, the CDR3 is TGTGCCAGCAGTTTATCCCTAGCGGGGGTCACAGATACGCAGTATTTT. Its translation is CASSLSLAGVTDTQYF.

This clonotype was detected only a few times. The chain has TRBV5-1 and TRBJ1-5; D ambiguous. The ends were cut back, 0 bases at V and 0 bases at J, with 7 bases in the middle. CDR3 length: 15 amino acids. CDR1 SGHRS and CDR2 YFSETQ come from the germline V gene. The CDR3 coding sequence is TGCGCCAGCAGCTTGGTGCCAGATAGCAATCAGCCCCAGCATTTT. Amino acid sequence: CASSLVPDSNQPQHF.

This clonotype was seen a few times. The rearrangement uses TRBV2 and TRBJ1-6; D is perhaps TRBD1 (6 bases). The CDR3 is 14 amino acids. Germline CDR1 SNHLY, CDR2 FYNNEI. V dropped 7 bases and J dropped 9 bases, with 16 bases sitting between them. CDR3 nucleotides: TGTGCCAGCATGGGCCCCAGGGGTTTTTCACCCCTCCACTTT. It translates to CASMGPRGFSPLHF.

This clonotype was seen a few times. This rearrangement joins TRBV5-1 to TRBJ2-1; no clear D. The CDR3 consists of 11 residues. Deletions cut 0 bases from V and 13 bases from J, with 8 bases between. Per germline, CDR1 SGHRS and CDR2 YFSETQ. CDR3 loop: CASSLEGPQFF. The DNA for the CDR3 is TGCGCCAGCAGCTTGGAAGGACCCCAGTTCTTC.

The table lists this clonotype with many counts. This chain connects TRBV30 to TRBJ1-6; the match to TRBD1 covers 8 bases. This CDR3 spans 15 amino acids. The V and J ends lost 3 bases and 2 bases, in that order; junction bases with no gene match: 3. CDR1 GTSNPN and CDR2 SVGIG come from the germline V gene (reference sequence). The CDR3: CAWRGDRTYNSPLHF. In DNA form, the CDR3 reads TGTGCCTGGAGGGGGGACAGGACCTATAATTCACCCCTCCACTTT.

This clonotype came up a few times. This chain joins TRBV6-5 and TRBJ1-1; weak D call: TRBD1 (5 bases). V lost 5 bases and J 6 bases, leaving 10 bases between the germline ends. The length of the CDR3 is 12 residues. Germline lookup yields CDR1 MNHEY and CDR2 SVGAGI. CDR3 nucleotides: TGTGCCAGCAGTCGGGGGTCCGCTGAAGCTTTCTTT. Its protein is CASSRGSAEAFF.

The chain combines TRBV29-1 with TRBJ2-2; 8 positions match TRBD2. Germline V CDR1 and CDR2: SQVTM, ANQGSEA. With 2 bases clipped from V and 4 bases from J, the junction kept 3 bases outside the gene matches. The CDR3 contains 14 residues. The CDR3 nucleotides read TGCAGCGTTGAACGGGGGGGGACCACCGGGGAGCTGTTTTTT. Translated, it gives CSVERGGTTGELFF.

V and J are TRBV20-1 and TRBJ1-2; the D is unclear. Germline assignment: CDR1 DFQATT and CDR2 SNEGSKA (reference sequence). There are 11 residues in the CDR3. V lost 0 bases to trimming and J lost 6 bases, with 5 bases between them. The CDR3 protein is CSAREGDGYTF. DNA of the CDR3: TGCAGTGCTAGAGAGGGTGATGGCTACACCTTC.

The chain employs TRBV5-1 and TRBJ2-2, with D uncertain. Germline CDR1 is SGHRS and CDR2 is YFSETQ. V lost 1 base to trimming and J lost 1 base, with 5 bases between them. This CDR3 contains 14 residues. CDR3 region: CASSLIRNTGELFF. CDR3 in DNA: TGCGCCAGCAGCTTGATTAGGAACACCGGGGAGCTGTTTTTT.

The J gene is TRBJ2-5, the V gene TRBV6-2 or TRBV6-3; 11 bases align to TRBD2. J was trimmed by 5 bases and V by 5 bases; bases with no gene match: 4. Germline-derived CDR1 and CDR2 are MNHEY and SVGEGT. The CDR3 is 14 amino acids. In DNA, the CDR3 is TGTGCCAGCAGTCTGACTAGCGGGACGGAGACCCAGTACTTC. Residues: CASSLTSGTETQYF.